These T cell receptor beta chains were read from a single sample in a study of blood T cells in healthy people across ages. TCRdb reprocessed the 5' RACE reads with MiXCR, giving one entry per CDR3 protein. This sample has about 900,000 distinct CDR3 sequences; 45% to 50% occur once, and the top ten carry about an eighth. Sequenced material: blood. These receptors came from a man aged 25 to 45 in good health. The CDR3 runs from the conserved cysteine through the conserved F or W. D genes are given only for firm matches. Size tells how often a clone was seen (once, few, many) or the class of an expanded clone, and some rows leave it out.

cdr3_aa: CSARDLQETQYF
cdr3_nt: TGCAGTGCTAGAGATCTCCAAGAGACCCAGTACTTC
clone_size: many
v_call: TRBV20-1
d_call: NA
j_call: TRBJ2-5

cdr3_aa: CASSQEPGSTYNEQFF
cdr3_nt: TGCGCCAGCAGCCAAGAGCCAGGGTCCACCTACAATGAGCAGTTCTTC
clone_size: NA
v_call: TRBV4-3
d_call: NA
j_call: TRBJ2-1

cdr3_aa: CASSVGNTGELFF
cdr3_nt: TGTGCCAGCAGCGTAGGGAACACCGGGGAGCTGTTTTTT
clone_size: many
v_call: TRBV11-3
d_call: NA
j_call: TRBJ2-2

cdr3_aa: CASRTGMTYEQYF
cdr3_nt: TGTGCCAGCAGGACAGGTATGACCTACGAGCAGTACTTC
clone_size: NA
v_call: TRBV12-3/TRBV12-4
d_call: NA
j_call: TRBJ2-7

cdr3_aa: CASSQDTGGDYGYTF
cdr3_nt: TGCGCCAGCAGCCAAGATACGGGGGGCGACTATGGCTACACCTTC
clone_size: NA
v_call: TRBV4-1
d_call: NA
j_call: TRBJ1-2

cdr3_aa: CASSVALGPQETQYF
cdr3_nt: TGTGCCAGCAGCGTAGCCTTGGGACCCCAAGAGACCCAGTACTTC
clone_size: NA
v_call: TRBV9
d_call: NA
j_call: TRBJ2-5

cdr3_aa: CASSERGSYNEQFF
cdr3_nt: TGTGCCAGCAGTGAGAGGGGAAGTTACAATGAGCAGTTCTTC
clone_size: NA
v_call: TRBV6-1
d_call: NA
j_call: TRBJ2-1

cdr3_aa: CASSFWDREETQYF
cdr3_nt: TGTGCCAGCAGTTTTTGGGACAGGGAAGAGACCCAGTACTTC
clone_size: NA
v_call: TRBV12-3/TRBV12-4
d_call: TRBD1
j_call: TRBJ2-5

cdr3_aa: CASSRTTTDTQYF
cdr3_nt: TGTGCCAGCAGCCGGACAACCACAGATACGCAGTATTTT
clone_size: NA
v_call: TRBV14
d_call: NA
j_call: TRBJ2-3

cdr3_aa: CSAPSPRNTEAFF
cdr3_nt: TGCAGTGCTCCGAGTCCGCGGAACACTGAAGCTTTCTTT
clone_size: NA
v_call: TRBV20-1
d_call: NA
j_call: TRBJ1-1

cdr3_aa: CASSLARSAADTQYF
cdr3_nt: TGCGCCAGCAGCTTGGCACGGTCCGCCGCAGATACGCAGTATTTT
clone_size: NA
v_call: TRBV5-1
d_call: NA
j_call: TRBJ2-3

cdr3_aa: CASSLKQATDTQYF
cdr3_nt: TGTGCCAGCAGTTTAAAACAGGCTACAGATACGCAGTATTTT
clone_size: few
v_call: TRBV12-3/TRBV12-4
d_call: NA
j_call: TRBJ2-3

cdr3_aa: CATSARRVRGGPDEQFF
cdr3_nt: TGTGCCACCAGTGCCCGCAGGGTGCGGGGGGGCCCCGATGAGCAGTTCTTC
clone_size: NA
v_call: TRBV24-1
d_call: TRBD2
j_call: TRBJ2-1

cdr3_aa: CASSQGQGRLNYGYTF
cdr3_nt: TGTGCCAGCAGCCAAGGGCAGGGCCGCCTTAACTATGGCTACACCTTC
clone_size: NA
v_call: TRBV3-1
d_call: NA
j_call: TRBJ1-2

cdr3_aa: CASSLSPSGDGYTF
cdr3_nt: TGTGCCAGCAGCTTAAGCCCGTCCGGTGATGGCTACACCTTC
clone_size: NA
v_call: TRBV7-3
d_call: NA
j_call: TRBJ1-2

cdr3_aa: CALGRGTDTQYF
cdr3_nt: TGTGCGCTTGGGAGGGGAACAGATACGCAGTATTTT
clone_size: NA
v_call: TRBV28
d_call: TRBD2
j_call: TRBJ2-3

cdr3_aa: CSARRQSNQPQHF
cdr3_nt: TGCAGTGCTAGGAGACAGAGCAATCAGCCCCAGCATTTT
clone_size: NA
v_call: TRBV20-1
d_call: NA
j_call: TRBJ1-5

cdr3_aa: CASSLTGNQPQPF
cdr3_nt: TGCGCCAGCAGCTTGACGGGCAATCAGCCCCAGCCTTTT
clone_size: NA
v_call: TRBV5-1
d_call: NA
j_call: TRBJ1-5

cdr3_aa: CASTPFGGQETQYF
cdr3_nt: TGTGCCAGCACCCCTTTTGGGGGCCAAGAGACCCAGTACTTC
clone_size: few
v_call: TRBV6-5
d_call: NA
j_call: TRBJ2-5

cdr3_aa: CATGTGNRNEQFF
cdr3_nt: TGTGCCACCGGGACAGGGAATCGGAATGAGCAGTTCTTC
clone_size: NA
v_call: TRBV28
d_call: TRBD1
j_call: TRBJ2-1

cdr3_aa: CASSQDEFLGQETQYF
cdr3_nt: TGTGCCAGCAGCCAAGATGAGTTCTTAGGGCAAGAGACCCAGTACTTC
clone_size: few
v_call: TRBV3-1
d_call: NA
j_call: TRBJ2-5

cdr3_aa: CANSAGGYQETQYF
cdr3_nt: TGTGCCAACAGCGCCGGGGGGTACCAAGAGACCCAGTACTTC
clone_size: NA
v_call: TRBV3-1
d_call: TRBD2
j_call: TRBJ2-5

cdr3_aa: CSVLQGAVDEQYF
cdr3_nt: TGCAGCGTCCTCCAGGGGGCTGTGGACGAGCAGTACTTC
clone_size: NA
v_call: TRBV29-1
d_call: TRBD1
j_call: TRBJ2-7

cdr3_aa: CSARDRGTEVHEQFF
cdr3_nt: TGCAGTGCTAGAGATCGAGGGACAGAGGTCCATGAGCAGTTCTTC
clone_size: few
v_call: TRBV20-1
d_call: TRBD1
j_call: TRBJ2-1

cdr3_aa: CASSIQGFRYEQYF
cdr3_nt: TGTGCCAGCAGTATCCAGGGTTTTAGGTACGAGCAGTACTTC
clone_size: few
v_call: TRBV28
d_call: NA
j_call: TRBJ2-7

cdr3_aa: CAISAEAGINGYTF
cdr3_nt: TGTGCCATCAGTGCCGAGGCAGGAATAAATGGCTACACCTTC
clone_size: few
v_call: TRBV10-3
d_call: NA
j_call: TRBJ1-2

cdr3_aa: CATSSSANTGELFF
cdr3_nt: TGTGCCACCAGCTCCAGCGCGAACACCGGGGAGCTGTTTTTT
clone_size: NA
v_call: TRBV15
d_call: NA
j_call: TRBJ2-2

cdr3_aa: CATRSSTHSNQPQHF
cdr3_nt: TGTGCCACCCGGAGTTCTACACATAGCAATCAGCCCCAGCATTTT
clone_size: NA
v_call: TRBV6-5
d_call: NA
j_call: TRBJ1-5

cdr3_aa: CASSPRQGVTEAFF
cdr3_nt: TGCGCCAGCAGCCCCCGACAGGGGGTCACTGAAGCTTTCTTT
clone_size: NA
v_call: TRBV5-1
d_call: TRBD1
j_call: TRBJ1-1

cdr3_aa: CASSVGTISTDTQYF
cdr3_nt: TGTGCCAGCAGCGTCGGGACGATTAGCACAGATACGCAGTATTTT
clone_size: few
v_call: TRBV9
d_call: NA
j_call: TRBJ2-3

cdr3_aa: CASSFTSSGGLDTQYF
cdr3_nt: TGTGCCAGCAGCTTTACCTCTAGCGGGGGTCTCGATACGCAGTATTTT
clone_size: NA
v_call: TRBV7-8
d_call: TRBD2
j_call: TRBJ2-3

cdr3_aa: CANSQAETAYEQYF
cdr3_nt: TGTGCCAACAGCCAAGCTGAGACTGCCTACGAGCAGTACTTC
clone_size: NA
v_call: TRBV4-2
d_call: NA
j_call: TRBJ2-7

cdr3_aa: CASTVRTGTLHF
cdr3_nt: TGTGCCAGCACAGTCAGAACCGGGACCCTCCACTTT
clone_size: NA
v_call: TRBV28
d_call: NA
j_call: TRBJ1-6

cdr3_aa: CASSESGGRLYGYTF
cdr3_nt: TGTGCCAGCAGTGAATCAGGGGGGAGGCTCTATGGCTACACCTTC
clone_size: NA
v_call: TRBV25-1
d_call: TRBD1
j_call: TRBJ1-2

cdr3_aa: CASSLESSGSLADTLYF
cdr3_nt: TGTGCCAGCAGCTTAGAATCTAGCGGGAGTTTGGCAGATACGCTGTATTTT
clone_size: NA
v_call: TRBV7-2
d_call: TRBD2
j_call: TRBJ2-3

cdr3_aa: CASSYGPTRGSYEQYF
cdr3_nt: TGTGCCAGCAGTTACGGGCCAACGCGGGGCTCCTACGAGCAGTACTTC
clone_size: NA
v_call: TRBV6-6
d_call: NA
j_call: TRBJ2-7

cdr3_aa: CASSGGFNEQFF
cdr3_nt: TGTGCCAGCAGCGGGGGCTTCAATGAGCAGTTCTTC
clone_size: NA
v_call: TRBV9
d_call: NA
j_call: TRBJ2-1

cdr3_aa: CSAYRAGGRTDTQYF
cdr3_nt: TGCAGTGCTTACAGAGCGGGGGGGCGAACAGATACGCAGTATTTT
clone_size: NA
v_call: TRBV20-1
d_call: TRBD2
j_call: TRBJ2-3

cdr3_aa: CAWSVGTQRDGYTF
cdr3_nt: TGTGCCTGGAGTGTAGGGACCCAAAGGGATGGCTACACCTTC
clone_size: NA
v_call: TRBV30
d_call: NA
j_call: TRBJ1-2

cdr3_aa: CASSPTDGGAWNEQYF
cdr3_nt: TGTGCCAGCAGCCCCACCGACGGGGGGGCGTGGAATGAGCAGTACTTC
clone_size: NA
v_call: TRBV4-2
d_call: TRBD2
j_call: TRBJ2-7

cdr3_aa: CASSLVLWGQETQYF
cdr3_nt: TGTGCCAGCAGCTTAGTGTTGTGGGGGCAAGAGACCCAGTACTTC
clone_size: few
v_call: TRBV7-9
d_call: NA
j_call: TRBJ2-5

cdr3_aa: CASSQEYTGGSTDTQYF
cdr3_nt: TGTGCCAGCAGCCAAGAGTACACGGGGGGGAGCACAGATACGCAGTATTTT
clone_size: few
v_call: TRBV4-2
d_call: TRBD2
j_call: TRBJ2-3

cdr3_aa: CASSQEVLVPGTSGGETQYF
cdr3_nt: TGTGCCAGCAGCCAAGAAGTTTTAGTCCCTGGGACTAGCGGGGGGGAGACCCAGTACTTC
clone_size: few
v_call: TRBV4-2
d_call: TRBD2
j_call: TRBJ2-5

cdr3_aa: CASSDGTVGSYGYTF
cdr3_nt: TGTGCCAGCAGCGATGGGACAGTTGGTAGCTATGGCTACACCTTC
clone_size: NA
v_call: TRBV9
d_call: TRBD1
j_call: TRBJ1-2

cdr3_aa: CSARDPGYGYTF
cdr3_nt: TGCAGTGCTAGAGATCCGGGTTATGGCTACACCTTC
clone_size: NA
v_call: TRBV20-1
d_call: NA
j_call: TRBJ1-2

cdr3_aa: CASSDPWTGERDEQYF
cdr3_nt: TGTGCCAGCAGCGACCCATGGACAGGGGAGAGGGATGAGCAGTACTTC
clone_size: once
v_call: TRBV7-9
d_call: TRBD1
j_call: TRBJ2-5

cdr3_aa: CASSAQGSYGYTF
cdr3_nt: TGTGCCAGCAGTGCCCAGGGTAGCTATGGCTACACCTTC
clone_size: NA
v_call: TRBV6-1
d_call: NA
j_call: TRBJ1-2

cdr3_aa: CASSPVLTF
cdr3_nt: TGTGCCAGCAGTCCCGTCCTGACTTTC
clone_size: NA
v_call: TRBV12-3/TRBV12-4
d_call: NA
j_call: TRBJ2-6

cdr3_aa: CASSLGAGLVYGYTF
cdr3_nt: TGTGCCAGCAGCTTAGGCGCCGGTCTGGTCTATGGCTACACCTTC
clone_size: few
v_call: TRBV7-8
d_call: NA
j_call: TRBJ1-2

cdr3_aa: CASSPLSGDEQYF
cdr3_nt: TGTGCCAGCTCACCACTCTCAGGGGACGAGCAGTACTTC
clone_size: few
v_call: TRBV18
d_call: NA
j_call: TRBJ2-7